Following are 23 T cell receptor beta chains from one sample sequenced in a study of PD-L1 blockade in urothelial cancer. Some clones are missing from TCRdb's copy, which holds only in-frame ones; the method was immunoSEQ multiplex PCR. Of 70,000 or so clones detected, approximately 81% appear once; the ten largest clones hold approximately 5%. The sequences come from PBMCs, collected around atezolizumab (anti-PD-L1) treatment. The receptors originated from a man aged 65 to 79 with urothelial cancer.

The chain links TRBV15 to TRBJ2-7; no firm D call. Germline V gene lookup returns CDR1 LNHNV and CDR2 YYDKDF (reference sequence). Trimming took off 1 base at V and 3 bases at J, with 25 bases between the two ends. CDR3 length: 19 residues. The CDR3 DNA reads as TGTGCCACCAGCAGAGCGTCCAGTACTACTACGCACCGTTTCTACGAGCAGTACTTC. As protein: CATSRASSTTTHRFYEQYF.

The chain couples TRBV11-2 to TRBJ2-3; D remains ambiguous. In germline, CDR1 is SGHAT, CDR2 FQNNGV. Trimming stripped 2 bases from V and 2 bases from J, with 5 bases between. The CDR3 has 13 amino acids. The CDR3 bases are TGTGCCAGCAGCTTATTACACACAGATACGCAGTATTTT. Amino acids: CASSLLHTDTQYF.

The rearrangement links TRBV9 to TRBJ2-5, with 10 bases that match TRBD1. CDR1 and CDR2 (germline): SGDLS, YYNGEE. The length of the CDR3 is 16 residues. J was trimmed by 2 bases and V by 3 bases; bases with no gene match: 7. CDR3 in DNA: TGTGCCAGCAGCGCACGGGGACAGGGGAATCAAGAGACCCAGTACTTC. Protein product: CASSARGQGNQETQYF.

V usage is TRBV11-2 and J usage is TRBJ1-2, with D unresolved. The CDR3 sequence is 13 residues long. Trimming took off 0 bases at V and 8 bases at J, with 10 bases between the two ends. Per germline, CDR1 SGHAT and CDR2 FQNNGV. This chain's CDR3 is CASSLDPGFGYTF. The CDR3 DNA sequence: TGTGCCAGCAGCTTAGATCCGGGGTTCGGCTACACCTTC.

The chain links TRBV2 to TRBJ2-1; the match to TRBD2 covers 11 bases. The V segment lost 5 bases and the J segment 1 base; nucleotides outside the gene matches: 7. The CDR3 spans 17 residues. CDR1 and CDR2 (germline): SNHLY, FYNNEI. CDR3 region: CASSYRLAGKSYNEQFF. In DNA, the CDR3 is TGTGCCAGCAGTTACAGACTAGCGGGGAAGTCCTACAATGAGCAGTTCTTC.

This clone has only one observation. The V and J genes are TRBV7-6 and TRBJ2-7, with 7 positions matching TRBD2. The germline V gene has CDR1 SGHVS and CDR2 FNYEAQ. This CDR3 is 16 amino acids long. With 1 base clipped from V and 0 bases from J, the junction kept 6 bases outside the gene matches. The CDR3 reads CASSLVSGASSYEQYF. CDR3 bases: TGTGCCAGCAGCTTAGTGAGCGGGGCAAGCTCCTACGAGCAGTACTTC.

The chain carries TRBV6-1 and TRBJ2-7, with a possible D match to TRBD1 (6 bases). CDR3 length: 13 amino acids. Trimming pared 2 bases from V and 3 bases from J, leaving 8 bases between. Germline V gene sequence: CDR1 MNHNS, CDR2 SASEGT. Here the CDR3 reads CASSEPGVYEQYF. DNA of the CDR3: TGTGCCAGCAGTGAACCAGGGGTCTACGAGCAGTACTTC.

This CDR3 reads CASSLDSSLASEQYF. DNA for the CDR3: TGTGCCAGCAGCTTGGACTCCTCTCTAGCGTCAGAGCAGTACTTC. The genes are TRBV7-8 and TRBJ2-7, with D possibly matching TRBD2 (6 bases). This CDR3 has 15 residues. V was clipped by 3 bases and J by 7 bases, with 19 bases between them. Germline CDR1 SGHVS, CDR2 FQNEAQ.

The rearrangement joins TRBV5-1 to TRBJ2-3, with D maybe TRBD1 (6 bases). The ends were cut back, 1 base at V and 8 bases at J, with 23 bases in the middle. This CDR3 has 17 residues. Germline V gene sequence: CDR1 SGHRS, CDR2 YFSETQ. The chain's CDR3 is CASSLRPGDPSAPTQYF. In nucleotides, the CDR3 is TGCGCCAGCAGCTTGAGACCAGGGGACCCCAGCGCCCCTACGCAGTATTTT. Full variable domain (missing parts from reference TRBV5-1 and TRBJ2-3): KAGVTQTPRYLIKTRGQQVTLSCSPISGHRSVSWYQQTPGQGLQFLFEYFSETQRNKGNFPGRFSGRQFSNSRSEMNVSTLELGDSALYLCASSLRPGDPSAPTQYFGPGTRLTVL.

The chain links TRBV11-3 to TRBJ2-1, with TRBD2 identical over 13 bases. CDR1 is SGHNT and CDR2 is YENEEA in the germline V gene. The V gene end was trimmed by 5 bases and the J gene end by 7 bases; junction bases not matched to a gene: 5. The CDR3 is made up of 15 amino acids. This CDR3 reads CASSPGTSGINEQFF. The CDR3 nucleotides read TGTGCCAGCAGCCCCGGGACTAGCGGGATTAATGAGCAGTTCTTC.

The chain couples TRBV12-5 to TRBJ2-1, with 11 bases lining up with TRBD2. This CDR3 comprises 15 residues. Germline V CDR1 and CDR2: LGHNT, FRNRAP. After removal of 4 bases from V and 3 bases from J, the junction contained 2 bases not matched to a gene. The CDR3, as DNA: TGTGCTAGTGGTTCCGGACTAGCGGGCTACAATGAGCAGTTCTTC. Amino acids: CASGSGLAGYNEQFF.

V usage is TRBV5-4 and J usage is TRBJ2-1; D is possibly TRBD2 (6 bases). The CDR3 has 15 residues. With 4 bases removed from V and 7 bases from J, the gap between germline ends came to 18 bases. Germline V lookup: CDR1 SGHNT, CDR2 YYREEE (reference sequence). In DNA form, the CDR3 reads TGTGCCAGCAGCCTTAACCAGGGCGGGAAAAATGAGCAGTTCTTC. It is translated as CASSLNQGGKNEQFF.

In regard to this clone: Other DNA sequences in this specimen translate into the identical CDR3. V usage is TRBV6-6 and J usage is TRBJ1-2; 7 nucleotides line up with TRBD1. The CDR3 consists of 13 residues. The V gene end was trimmed by 5 bases and the J gene end by 4 bases; junction bases not matched to a gene: 4. Germline CDR1 reads MNHNY; CDR2 reads SVGAGI (reference sequence). The CDR3 here is CASSPGTVYGYTF. For the CDR3, the DNA is TGTGCCAGCAGTCCCGGGACAGTCTATGGCTACACCTTC.

The chain employs TRBV30 and TRBJ1-2; D unclear. The germline V and J ends were trimmed by 5 bases and 1 base, with 11 bases remaining between them. The CDR3 extends over 13 amino acids. Germline-derived CDR1 and CDR2 are GTSNPN and SVGIG (reference sequence). The CDR3 spells CAWEGGGNYGYTF. CDR3 DNA: TGTGCCTGGGAGGGCGGCGGTAACTATGGCTACACCTTC.

The J gene is TRBJ1-4, the V gene TRBV28; D is possibly TRBD1 (5 bases). The V and J ends lost 6 bases and 5 bases respectively, with 13 bases between them. The CDR3 is made up of 14 amino acids. The germline gives CDR1 MDHEN, CDR2 SYDVKM. The CDR3: CASRDSGANEKLFF. The CDR3 DNA is TGTGCCAGCAGAGATAGCGGGGCCAATGAAAAACTGTTTTTT. The complete variable domain, with remaining parts taken from reference TRBV28 and TRBJ1-4, reads DVKVTQSSRYLVKRTGEKVFLECVQDMDHENMFWYRQDPGLGLRLIYFSYDVKMKEKGDIPEGYSVSREKKERFSLILESASTNQTSMYLCASRDSGANEKLFFGSGTQLSVL.

The rearrangement joins TRBV7-3 to TRBJ2-5; 14 nucleotides agree with TRBD2. The germline gives CDR1 SGHTA, CDR2 FQGTGA. V dropped 4 bases and J dropped 4; count of bases not matched to a gene: 8. This CDR3 is built from 17 residues. The CDR3 nucleotides read TGTGCCAGCAGCTCAGGACTAGCGGGAGGCGGGGGAGAGACCCAGTACTTC. Amino acid sequence: CASSSGLAGGGGETQYF.

To note about this clone: Relative to the germline gene, one junction end is altered; a read error may explain this. The chain joins TRBV30 to TRBJ2-2; the D gene is possibly TRBD2 (5 bases). The germline gives CDR1 GTSNPN, CDR2 SVGIG (reference sequence). The CDR3 is 16 residues long. CDR3 amino acids: CAWSDESGFTNRGAVF. In nucleotides, the CDR3 is TGTGCCTGGAGTGATGAATCTGGGTTTACGAACCGGGGAGCTGTTTTT.

This clone has just a few counts. The chain has TRBV9 and TRBJ1-2; D is ambiguous. V was trimmed by 6 bases and J by 4 bases, leaving 13 bases between them. Germline CDR1 and CDR2: SGDLS and YYNGEE. The CDR3 loop spans 13 amino acids. The CDR3 protein is CASMGIRGYGYTF. CDR3 nucleotides: TGTGCCAGCATGGGTATCCGGGGCTATGGCTACACCTTC.

This clone showed up just once. This chain links TRBV5-1 with TRBJ2-3, with a weak D call TRBD2 (5 bases). The CDR3 loop spans 14 amino acids. Trimming removed 4 bases at V and 2 bases at J, with 11 bases between. Germline CDR1 and CDR2: SGHRS and YFSETQ. CDR3 DNA sequence: TGCGCCAGCAGCGAGGCGGGCGTCACAGATACGCAGTATTTT. This gives the protein CASSEAGVTDTQYF.

The chain links TRBV5-1 to TRBJ2-1; 10 nucleotides line up with TRBD1. CDR3 size: 14 residues. Germline V gene data show CDR1 as SGHRS and CDR2 as YFSETQ. The V segment lost 8 bases and the J segment 8 bases; nucleotides outside the gene matches: 10. CDR3 sequence (DNA): TGCGCCAGTTCACCGGGACAGGGGTGGGATGAGCAGTTCTTC. It codes for CASSPGQGWDEQFF.

The rearrangement links TRBV29-1 to TRBJ1-2; D ambiguous. Germline assignment: CDR1 SQVTM and CDR2 ANQGSEA. V was pared by 4 bases and J by 8 bases, with 11 bases between. There are 11 residues in the CDR3. The CDR3 nucleotides read TGCAGCGTTGTGCGGGGTGCCGGCTACACCTTC. It is translated as CSVVRGAGYTF.

The V and J genes are TRBV13 and TRBJ2-7; no firm D call. CDR3 length: 13 amino acids. Germline loops: CDR1 PRHDT, CDR2 FYEKMQ (reference sequence). V lost 1 base to trimming and J lost 1 base, with 5 bases between them. CDR3 region: CASSLESSYEQYF. CDR3 in DNA: TGTGCCAGCAGCTTAGAATCGTCCTACGAGCAGTACTTC.

V is TRBV5-8 and J is TRBJ1-2; tentatively, D is TRBD1 (6 bases). The CDR3 has 15 amino acids. V shed 0 bases and J shed 3 bases, with 12 bases lying between them. Germline V CDR1 and CDR2: SGHTS, YDEGEE. CDR3 bases: TGTGCCAGCAGCTTGGACAGGGTAGTAGACTATGGCTACACCTTC. Encoded protein: CASSLDRVVDYGYTF.